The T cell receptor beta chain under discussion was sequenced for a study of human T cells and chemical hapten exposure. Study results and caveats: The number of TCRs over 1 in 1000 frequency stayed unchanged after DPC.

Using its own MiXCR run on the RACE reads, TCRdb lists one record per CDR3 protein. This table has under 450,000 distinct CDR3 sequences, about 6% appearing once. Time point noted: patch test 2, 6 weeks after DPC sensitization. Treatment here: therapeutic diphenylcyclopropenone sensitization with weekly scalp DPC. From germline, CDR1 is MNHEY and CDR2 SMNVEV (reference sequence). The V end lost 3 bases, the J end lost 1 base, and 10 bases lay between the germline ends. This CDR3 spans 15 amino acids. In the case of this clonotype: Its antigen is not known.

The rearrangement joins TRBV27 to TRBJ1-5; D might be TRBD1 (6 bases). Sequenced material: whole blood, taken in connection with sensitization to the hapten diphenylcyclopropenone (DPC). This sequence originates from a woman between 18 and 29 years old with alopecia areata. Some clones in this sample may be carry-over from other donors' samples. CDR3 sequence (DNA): TGTGCCAGCAGTTTCCTAAGGGGGAGCAATCAGCCCCAGCATTTT. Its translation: CASSFLRGSNQPQHF.